Reported below is one TCR beta chain. Its matching antigen is unknown. The germline V gene encodes CDR1 KGHSH and CDR2 LQKENI. Between the trimmed V and J ends, which lost 3 bases and 11 bases, there was a span of 14 bases. The CDR3 length is 14 residues. The sample belongs to a study of shared clonotypes between healthy human individuals. Background on the study: Plates per donor: three CD4 naive, three CD4 memory, two CD8 naive, one CD8 memory.

The table came from immunoSEQ multiplex PCR; TCRdb's copy has only in-frame clones and leaves some out. The data show approximately 500,000 clones, 90% to 97% seen once. Everyone who donated was a Caucasian adult who lived in Nashville, Tennessee. Regarding the study as a whole: It was only blood that was sampled, and tissue repertoires likely differ. In contrast to clonotypes shared by all four donors, non-shared clonotypes had lower generation probabilities.

The clonotype was recovered from a woman younger than 45 in good health. Sequencing was performed on naive CD4+ T cells sorted from blood. The subset here: CD45RA+ positively selected. The chain carries TRBV18 and TRBJ1-6; D unresolved. The CDR3 nucleotides are TGTGCCAGCTCACCCCACCGGGAGAGTCCACCCCTCCACTTT. Translated: CASSPHRESPPLHF.